The following is a T cell receptor (beta chain) sequence with its context. The antigen remains undetermined. This entry is derived from a study of cytotoxic CD8 clonotypes in ibrutinib-treated CLL. Study outcomes and limitations: Private clonotypes, not public ones, expanded at ibrutinib response.

Germline V gene lookup returns CDR1 LNHDA and CDR2 SQIVND (reference sequence). CDR3 size: 18 residues. V lost 6 bases, J lost 5 bases, and 28 bases lay in between. The data were produced by immunoSEQ multiplex PCR, yet TCRdb's version contains in-frame clones alone and is incomplete. Of some 63,000 clones listed, 75% to 95% were seen once; the top ten hold approximately 3%. The chain is built from TRBV19 and TRBJ1-1; perhaps TRBD1 as D (5 bases). This receptor was taken from a human donor with chronic lymphocytic leukemia. The specimen was PBMCs, collected after 12 months of ibrutinib treatment. The CDR3, as DNA: TGTGCCAGTAGCTCCCGCCCTGGGGGGGATTATCCGAGTACTGAAGCTTTCTTT. Translating gives CASSSRPGGDYPSTEAFF.